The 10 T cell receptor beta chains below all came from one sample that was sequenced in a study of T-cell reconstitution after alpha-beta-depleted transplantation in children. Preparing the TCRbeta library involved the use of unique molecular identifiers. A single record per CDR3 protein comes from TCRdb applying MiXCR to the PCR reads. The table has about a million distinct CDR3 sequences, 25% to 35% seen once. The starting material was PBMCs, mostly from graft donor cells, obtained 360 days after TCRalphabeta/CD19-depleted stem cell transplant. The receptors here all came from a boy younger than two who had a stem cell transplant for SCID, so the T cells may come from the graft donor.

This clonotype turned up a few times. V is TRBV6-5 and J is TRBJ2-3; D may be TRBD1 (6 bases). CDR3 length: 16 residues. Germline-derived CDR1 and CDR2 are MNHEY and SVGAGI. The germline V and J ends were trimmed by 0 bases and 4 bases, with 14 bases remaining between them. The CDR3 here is CASSYSRQGWADTQYF. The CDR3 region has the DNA TGTGCCAGCAGTTACTCGAGGCAGGGGTGGGCAGATACGCAGTATTTT.

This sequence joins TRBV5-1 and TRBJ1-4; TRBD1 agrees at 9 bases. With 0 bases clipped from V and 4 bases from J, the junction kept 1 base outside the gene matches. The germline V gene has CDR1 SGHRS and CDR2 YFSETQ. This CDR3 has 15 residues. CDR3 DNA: TGCGCCAGCAGCTTGGAGGGACAGGGTAATGAAAAACTGTTTTTT. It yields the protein CASSLEGQGNEKLFF.

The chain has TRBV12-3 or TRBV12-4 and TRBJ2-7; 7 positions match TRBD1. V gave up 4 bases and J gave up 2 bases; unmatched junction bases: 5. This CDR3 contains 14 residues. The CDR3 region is CASSSPDRTYEQYF. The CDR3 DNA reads TGTGCCAGCAGTTCCCCGGACAGGACCTACGAGCAGTACTTC.

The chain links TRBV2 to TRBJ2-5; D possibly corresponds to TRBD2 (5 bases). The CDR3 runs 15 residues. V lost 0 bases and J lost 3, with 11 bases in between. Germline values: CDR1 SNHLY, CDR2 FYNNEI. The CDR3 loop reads CASSEAEAVKETQYF. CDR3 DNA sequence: TGTGCCAGCAGTGAAGCGGAGGCAGTCAAAGAGACCCAGTACTTC.

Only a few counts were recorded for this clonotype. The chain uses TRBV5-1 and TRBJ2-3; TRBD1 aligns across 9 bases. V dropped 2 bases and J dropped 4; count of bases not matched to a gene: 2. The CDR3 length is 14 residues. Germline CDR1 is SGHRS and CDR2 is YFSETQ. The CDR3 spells CASSFGQGPDTQYF. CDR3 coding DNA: TGCGCCAGCAGCTTCGGACAGGGGCCAGATACGCAGTATTTT.

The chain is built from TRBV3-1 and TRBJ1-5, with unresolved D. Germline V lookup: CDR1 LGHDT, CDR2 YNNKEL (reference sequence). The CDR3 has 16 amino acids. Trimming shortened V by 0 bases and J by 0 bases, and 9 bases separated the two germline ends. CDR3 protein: CASSQDTTSSNQPQHF. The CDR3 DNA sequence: TGTGCCAGCAGCCAAGATACGACCTCTAGCAATCAGCCCCAGCATTTT.

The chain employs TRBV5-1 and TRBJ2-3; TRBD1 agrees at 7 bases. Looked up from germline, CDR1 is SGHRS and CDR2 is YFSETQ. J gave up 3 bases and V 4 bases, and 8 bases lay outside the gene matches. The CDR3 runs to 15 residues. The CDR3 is CASSVDRVRTDTQYF. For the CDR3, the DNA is TGCGCCAGCAGCGTCGACAGGGTACGGACAGATACGCAGTATTTT. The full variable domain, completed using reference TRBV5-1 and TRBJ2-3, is KAGVTQTPRYLIKTRGQQVTLSCSPISGHRSVSWYQQTPGQGLQFLFEYFSETQRNKGNFPGRFSGRQFSNSRSEMNVSTLELGDSALYLCASSVDRVRTDTQYFGPGTRLTVL.

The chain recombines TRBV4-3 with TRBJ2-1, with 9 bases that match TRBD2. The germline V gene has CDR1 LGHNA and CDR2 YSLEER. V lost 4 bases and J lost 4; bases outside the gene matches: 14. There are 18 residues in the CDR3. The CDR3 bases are TGCGCCAGCAGCCTCTATCCCTTAGCGGGGGCCCCTTACAATGAGCAGTTCTTC. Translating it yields CASSLYPLAGAPYNEQFF.

CDR3 nucleotide sequence: TGTGCCAGCAGACCTCTGGACAGGGACAATGAGCAGTTCTTC. Protein: CASRPLDRDNEQFF. The V gene is TRBV13, the J gene TRBJ2-1, with 8 bases identical to TRBD1. In germline, CDR1 is PRHDT, CDR2 FYEKMQ (reference sequence). V gave up 6 bases and J gave up 5 bases; unmatched junction bases: 6. CDR3 size: 14 residues.

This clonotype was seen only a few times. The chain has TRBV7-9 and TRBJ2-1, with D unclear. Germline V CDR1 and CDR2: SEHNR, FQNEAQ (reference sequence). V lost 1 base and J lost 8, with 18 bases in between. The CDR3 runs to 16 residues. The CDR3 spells CASSLVVARPTDEQFF. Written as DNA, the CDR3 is TGTGCCAGCAGCTTAGTTGTTGCCAGGCCGACGGATGAGCAGTTCTTC.